The T cell receptor (beta chain) described here comes from a study of breast tumors, draining lymph nodes, adjacent tissues. Study results and limitations: Tumor TCR diversity was below lymph nodes but above nontumor tissue. That most tumor T cells come from lymph nodes remained unproven. Luminal-like breast cancer showed significantly greater tumor-nontumor repertoire similarity than basal-like breast cancer did. The data were judged consistent with most tumor T cells coming from lymph node and expanding in tumor.

This clonotype appeared a single time. Its specificity is not known. This likely comes from a read error, as the CDR3 has no conserved phenylalanine or tryptophan at its end. TCRdb itself ran the multiplex PCR reads through MiXCR, one entry per CDR3 protein. The table lists 150,000 to 200,000 distinct CDR3 sequences, around 33% of them singletons. Samples came from axillary lymph nodes draining the breast cancer. Sequenced: axillary lymph node tissue. The TCR sequence derives from a female donor with breast cancer. Some clones in this sample may be carry-over from other donors' samples.

CDR3 loop: CASSLARIGEVSYHEQFL. The CDR3 nucleotides read TGTGCCAGCAGCTTAGCGCGTATCGGGGAGGTTAGCTACCATGAGCAGTTCCTC. The chain recombines TRBV7-2 with TRBJ2-1, with D perhaps TRBD2 (6 bases). The CDR3 sequence is 18 residues long. From germline, CDR1 is SGHTA and CDR2 FQGNSA.